Listed below are T cell receptor beta chains from one sample, sequenced in a study of blood T cell repertoires in COVID-19. The repertoire was sequenced with immunoSEQ multiplex PCR; TCRdb's copy has only in-frame clones and lacks some. Seen here are more than 200,000 clones, roughly 87% observed once, and the top ten hold just under 6.5%. Specimen: PBMCs or T cells enriched from blood (not recorded which). These receptors all stem from a woman aged 30 to 39 with acute COVID-19. The conserved cysteine and the conserved F or W are not part of the CDR3 here.

CDR3	J	V
ASSETGDSNQPQH	TRBJ1-5	TRBV6-5
ASSQTTLAGASNEQF	TRBJ2-1	TRBV4-3
ASSGPPGDYNEQF	TRBJ2-1	TRBV2
ASSVGTSGEQF	TRBJ2-1	TRBV7-7
ASSLRGPVTGELF	TRBJ2-2	TRBV5-1
ASSLGRDLPYNEQF	TRBJ2-1	TRBV7-8
ASSLQGSGNTIY	TRBJ1-3	TRBV19
ASSEKGISNQPQH	TRBJ1-5	TRBV6-1
ASSGPPDSYGYT	TRBJ1-2	TRBV2
ASSFYRGISNQPQH	TRBJ1-5	TRBV19
ASSLSRGQGEKLF	TRBJ1-4	TRBV5-1
ASSKTGSEAF	TRBJ1-1	TRBV5-1
ASSFKRGRNSPLH	TRBJ1-6	TRBV21-1
ATTRNTEAF	TRBJ1-1	TRBV30
ATSDPRQGRDEQY	TRBJ2-7	TRBV24-1
ASSLGREDSPLH	TRBJ1-6	TRBV7-9
ASSLGEETQY	TRBJ2-5	TRBV11-3
ASSQVVVIREPLH	TRBJ1-6	TRBV4-1
ASSVVASSRNTIY	TRBJ1-3	TRBV9
ASSPSSKGTEAF	TRBJ1-1	TRBV18
ASSPAGDDNEQF	TRBJ2-1	TRBV7-3
ASSFDYLSYNEQF	TRBJ2-1	TRBV27
ARSCGTGKAYEQY	TRBJ2-7	TRBV5-3
ASSSGTLHSYEQY	TRBJ2-7	TRBV11-2
SVSGVSSDTQY	TRBJ2-3	TRBV29-1
ASRESLAKNIQY	TRBJ2-4	TRBV7-2
ASSLDRYQETQY	TRBJ2-5	TRBV7-2
ASSTGVNEQF	TRBJ2-1	TRBV11-2
ASSIFGGAVYGYT	TRBJ1-2	TRBV19
ASSQGQGSSPLH	TRBJ1-6	TRBV5-6
ASSRDRVGAGYT	TRBJ1-2	TRBV5-6
ASIETGNYEQY	TRBJ2-7	TRBV28
ASSVQGHQPQH	TRBJ1-5	TRBV7-2
ASSQGMVNEKLF	TRBJ1-4	TRBV28
ASSTGAGTPPYNEQF	TRBJ2-1	TRBV5-1
ASSQEGLTGEKLF	TRBJ1-4	TRBV4-1
ASRESSWIDEQY	TRBJ2-7	TRBV2
ASSPRQGGTGELF	TRBJ2-2	TRBV19
ASSQDIGSNQPQH	TRBJ1-5	TRBV4-1
ASSLGQGEGYT	TRBJ1-2	TRBV7-3
ASSRSGDTIY	TRBJ1-3	TRBV2
ASSSGTGTTEAF	TRBJ1-1	TRBV5-6
ASSQALAAETQY	TRBJ2-5	TRBV14
ASSPGQGGSEAF	TRBJ1-1	TRBV28
ASNPGTGAYEQY	TRBJ2-7	TRBV5-1
ASSPAGGNEKLF	TRBJ1-4	TRBV6-5
ASSGEMIVSQANYGYT	TRBJ1-2	TRBV9
ASSSTGTANYGYT	TRBJ1-2	TRBV5-5
ASSQEDRSYEQY	TRBJ2-7	TRBV3-1/TRBV3-2